This T cell receptor beta chain was sequenced during a study of cytomegalovirus exposure and HLA in healthy donors (dated by TCRdb to about 2017). Regarding the research as a whole: According to an earlier analysis of several hundred of the donors, about 170 million T cells yielded over 100 million unique TCR beta sequences and 250 to 350 Gb of sequence data. Roughly 300 gigabases of sequencing data and approximately 84 million unique TCR sequences were included in an early release covering about 600 HLA-typed donors. Among the approximately 430 genotyped donors, approximately 82% belonged to the genetic ancestry cluster associated with self-reported Caucasian donors. The study was designed to test whether signatures of past pathogen exposure could be identified by cataloging public T cell receptors. The study profiled the T cell repertoires of hundreds of subjects by immunosequencing and related them to cytomegalovirus serostatus. Along with the roughly 700-subject first cohort, a separate validation cohort of about 110 different subjects was used. The study combined high-throughput TCR immunosequencing, statistical association of individual TCRs with disease status, and machine learning to predict cytomegalovirus infection status. A later analysis re-analyzed previously published TCR beta repertoires from several hundred donors and added high-resolution HLA genotyping to study TCR occurrence patterns. Rather than drawing on any new phenotypic data, the later analysis identified candidate immune exposures from TCR beta sequences and the way those sequences occurred across donors. An earlier analysis of around 540 of the donors applied high-throughput TCR beta sequencing to assess whether each TCR beta V gene segment acted as functional or pseudogenic. Donor age, sex, ethnicity and CMV serostatus were compiled alongside the repertoire data. Genome-wide SNP genotypes for about 60% of the 666 donors were used in a later genetic analysis, which treated that subset as a discovery cohort. Every discovery cohort repertoire had been produced on one sequencing platform. HLA typing included class I and class II loci at four-digit resolution. The number of donors typed differed by locus, with about 629-630 for A, B, C, DRB1 and DQB1, around 520 for DQA1, approximately 580 for DPA1, and around 460 for DPB1. Several DR-DQ haplotypes were handled as single units for association and clustering because linkage in the cohort was strong. Across around 400 genotyped donors of the cohort, an average of roughly 250,000 unique TCR beta nucleotide sequences per donor were sequenced, and 15% to 20% of those sequences were non-productive. The paper's findings and limits, for the study overall: Three of the identified cytomegalovirus-associated TCR beta chains were confirmed in vitro to be specific for cytomegalovirus antigens. Only TCR beta chains were sequenced in this cohort, and the absence of alpha or paired-chain data limited detectable features. The 87-base-pair reads could not distinguish some IMGT-functional V segments, including TRBV6-2 and TRBV6-3, so those segments were excluded. Roughly uniform sequencing depth across donors was assumed in presence/absence analyses, although this assumption may not hold. Correlated functional status among segregating V segments might be attributable to linkage disequilibrium, but an unknown experimental factor could not be ruled out. According to a later analysis, most CMV-associated TCR beta chains appeared to be HLA-restricted, and the HLA associations seemed to be driven largely by CMV exposure. In an earlier analysis of 450 to 750 of the donors, most TCR beta V segments appeared in productive rearrangements about 90% or about 30% of the time, broadly matching IMGT annotations. When HLA alleles, especially DR and DQ, strongly co-occurred, attributing TCR associations to individual alleles was difficult. A later genetic analysis reported fewer N-insertions in productive TCRs among donors in an Asian-associated ancestry cluster than the roughly 700-donor mean. In a later analysis, HLA-associated TCR beta chains were found to be more clonally expanded and to have lower generation probabilities than equally common non-associated chains. The study listed 164 TCR beta chains as associated with cytomegalovirus. The authors suggested that the approach could potentially be extended to other disease states and immunological phenotypes. Because some donors lacked HLA typing at each locus, the association tests relied only on the typed subset. In a later analysis, several top co-occurrence clusters were reported to appear linked to parvovirus B19, influenza, CMV and Epstein-Barr virus. An association between a missense DCLRE1C variant and V-gene and J-gene trimming of TCR beta chains was found in a later genetic analysis and replicated in an independent cohort. Cytomegalovirus status was reported to be diagnosed by the classifier with high specificity and sensitivity in both the original and validation cohorts. Most TCR sequences were observed very rarely across donors, whereas some public TCRs were present in many individuals. In a later analysis, TCR association rates were found to vary across HLA loci, with the most associated TCRs seen for DRB1 alleles and the fewest for HLA-C alleles. A cluster of highly shared sequence variants was judged likely to represent a technical artifact of the sequencing pipeline. The only immune exposure information available for the cohort was CMV serostatus. A further reported finding was that TCR beta sequences accurately predicted the HLA-A and HLA-B alleles for most subjects in the first cohort. In a later analysis, around 17,000 TCR beta sequences were associated with specific HLA alleles at a false discovery rate of 0.05. The earlier analysis of some 560 of the donors excluded 15 to 20 rarely observed V segments, including chromosome 9 orphons, because counts were too low.

In total, more than 500 healthy bone marrow donors made up the cohort. At the time of sampling, all cohort members were nominally healthy, though unrecorded immune exposures were likely present. The donor was CMV seronegative and was included in the group of several hundred seronegative cohort members. A peripheral blood sample was collected from each donor, and TCR beta sequencing was performed on peripheral blood mononuclear cells. Genomic DNA extraction from the blood cell samples was performed with the Qiagen DNeasy Blood Extraction Kit. The CDR3 contains 16 residues, cysteine and phenylalanine counted. This entry keeps only the CDR3 DNA: 48 bases, framed from base 1. Reading the germline V gene gives CDR1 SGHRS and CDR2 YFSETQ. The trim is 4 bases for V and 0 bases for J, with a gap of 17 bases between the germline ends. Libraries were constructed by the immunoSEQ multiplex PCR assay. For the multiplex PCR, a mixture combining 60 forward primers for TCR Vbeta segments and 13 reverse primers for TCR Jbeta segments was used. The CDR3 region of rearranged TCR beta genes was amplified from genomic DNA with a multiplex PCR assay. Amplified TCR beta libraries were sequenced as 87-base-pair reads on the Illumina HiSeq System. The paper's processing steps were these. A later analysis counted tens of millions of unique TCR beta chains across the 600 to 850 repertoires, and around 9.9 million of these chains were shared by at least two donors. Raw reads were error-corrected and collapsed into unique sequences with a nearest-neighbor algorithm that merged closely related sequences to remove PCR and sequencing errors. V, D and J gene segments were assigned by aligning CDR3 sequences to IMGT reference sequences. For a sequence to be retained, a match of at least six nucleotides to both a V gene segment and a J gene segment was required. A rearrangement was called productive if the CDR3 had no stop codons and remained in frame with V and J, and every other rearrangement was called non-productive. CDR3 was defined by IMGT convention, running from the second conserved V-encoded cysteine to the conserved J-encoded phenylalanine. In an earlier analysis of more than 550 of the donors, sequences lacking an unambiguous match to a single V gene segment were excluded. An earlier analysis of about 600 of the donors called V segments functional above 56.7% productive rearrangements and segregating when the between-donor standard deviation exceeded 5%. A statistical classification framework was developed to diagnose cytomegalovirus status using the catalog of TCR beta chain sequences. In a later analysis, TCR nucleotide sequences were compared against IMGT/GENE-DB human TR gene sequences so that V and J genes could be assigned. A later analysis assigned CDR3 sequences and most-parsimonious VDJ recombination scenarios with the TCRdist pipeline. In a later analysis, each TCR beta chain was defined by its CDR3 amino acid sequence together with its V-gene family, and reads lacking a unique V-gene family were excluded. In a later analysis, a few hundred highly shared, low-generation-probability nucleotide sequences were removed to address suspected cross-contamination and a sequencing artifact. For each public chain, a later analysis derived a clonal expansion index from normalized ranks of inferred template counts within each repertoire. In a later analysis, generation probabilities were computed using a VDJ recombination model fitted to out-of-frame rearrangements, and the results were checked against IGoR. A later analysis scored TCR-TCR, TCR-HLA and TCR-CMV co-occurrence with hypergeometric tests, applying a repertoire-size bias correction to TCR pairs. False discovery rates were estimated in a later analysis by permuting HLA or CMV assignments 20 times. In a later analysis, co-occurring TCRs were grouped with DBSCAN, and TCRdist sequence similarity was added when clustering was performed within HLA-allele-positive subsets. For co-occurrence clustering, repertoires with fewer than 30,000 or more than 120,000 public chains were excluded, along with four to six repertoires with anomalous nucleotide sharing. Imported from immuneACCESS, the table was reduced by TCRdb to in-frame sequences with V and J called. These copies leave out some clones; in studies compared against another copy, an unresolved V gene accounts for under half, and the cause of the remainder is not known. Clone size and the V and J calls come from that table; the DNA yielded D and trimming. Here the sample has some 150,000 clones; over 65% occur a single time. The ten biggest clones cover 1.5% of the sample.

A word on this clone: Its antigen target is currently unknown. No clone much larger than this one lies a single base away; base qualities are absent.

This sequence originates from a man aged 40-49 years in good health and CMV-seronegative. What was sequenced was PBMCs. The chain couples TRBV5-1 to TRBJ2-7; TRBD2 is perhaps the D gene, given 6 matching bases. CDR3 loop: CASSPHSGTSSYEQYF. The DNA sequence follows: TGCGCCAGCAGCCCGCACTCCGGGACTTCCTCCTACGAGCAGTACTTC.